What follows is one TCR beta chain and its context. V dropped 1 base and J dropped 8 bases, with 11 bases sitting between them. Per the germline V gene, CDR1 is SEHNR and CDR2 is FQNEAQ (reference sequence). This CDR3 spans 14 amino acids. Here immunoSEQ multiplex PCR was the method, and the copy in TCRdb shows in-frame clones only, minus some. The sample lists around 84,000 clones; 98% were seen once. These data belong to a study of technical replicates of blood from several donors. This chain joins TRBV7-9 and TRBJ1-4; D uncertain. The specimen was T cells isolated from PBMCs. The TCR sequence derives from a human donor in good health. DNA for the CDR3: TGTGCCAGCAGCTTAGTGGGTCCGGGGGAAAAACTGTTTTTT. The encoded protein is CASSLVGPGEKLFF.